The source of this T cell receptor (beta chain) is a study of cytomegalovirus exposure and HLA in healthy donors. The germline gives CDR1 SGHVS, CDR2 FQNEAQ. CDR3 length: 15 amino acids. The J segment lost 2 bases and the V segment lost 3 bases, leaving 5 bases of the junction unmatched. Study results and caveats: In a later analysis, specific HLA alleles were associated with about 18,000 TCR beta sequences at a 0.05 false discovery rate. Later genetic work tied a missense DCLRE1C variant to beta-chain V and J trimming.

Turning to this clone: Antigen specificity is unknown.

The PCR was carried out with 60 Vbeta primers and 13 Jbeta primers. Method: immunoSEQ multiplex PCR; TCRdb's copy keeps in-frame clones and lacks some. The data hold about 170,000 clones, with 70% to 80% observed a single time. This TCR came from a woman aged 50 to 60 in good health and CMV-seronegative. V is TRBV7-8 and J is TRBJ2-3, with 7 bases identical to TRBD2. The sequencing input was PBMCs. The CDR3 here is CASSFRGEDTDTQYF. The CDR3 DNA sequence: TGTGCCAGCAGCTTTCGGGGGGAAGACACAGATACGCAGTATTTT. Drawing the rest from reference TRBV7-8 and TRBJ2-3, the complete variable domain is GAGVSQSPRYKVAKRGQDVALRCDPISGHVSLFWYQQALGQGPEFLTYFQNEAQLDKSGLPSDRFFAERPEGSVSTLKIQRTQQEDSAVYLCASSFRGEDTDTQYFGPGTRLTVL.